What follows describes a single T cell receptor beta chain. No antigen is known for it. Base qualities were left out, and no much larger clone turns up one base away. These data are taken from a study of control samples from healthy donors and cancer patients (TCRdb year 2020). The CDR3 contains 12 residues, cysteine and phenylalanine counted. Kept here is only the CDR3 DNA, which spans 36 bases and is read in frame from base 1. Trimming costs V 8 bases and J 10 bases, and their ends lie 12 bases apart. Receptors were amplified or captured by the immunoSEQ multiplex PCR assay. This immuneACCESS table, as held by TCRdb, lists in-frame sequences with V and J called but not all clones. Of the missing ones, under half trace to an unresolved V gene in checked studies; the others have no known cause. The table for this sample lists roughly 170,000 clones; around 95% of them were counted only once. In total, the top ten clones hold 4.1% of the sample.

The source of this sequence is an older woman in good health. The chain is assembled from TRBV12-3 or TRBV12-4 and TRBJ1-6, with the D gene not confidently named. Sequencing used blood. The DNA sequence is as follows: TGTGCCAGCTCAAACGGGAGATCACCCCTCCACTTT. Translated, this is CASSNGRSPLHF.